The T cell receptor beta chain under discussion was sequenced for a study of T cell clusters in autoimmune cytopenias. Multiplex touch-down PCR amplified TRB using TRB-A and TRB-B pools in one tube. TCRdb reworked the multiplex PCR reads into one entry per CDR3 protein, no DNA. The table for this sample gives some 4,200 distinct CDR3 sequences. TRB amplification used approximately 270 ng of peripheral blood genomic DNA. According to its frequency, this clonotype is medium-sized. Germline V gene lookup returns CDR1 LNHDA and CDR2 SQIVND (reference sequence). This CDR3 is built from 13 residues. The data also belong to a second study, concerning T cell repertoires in aging, cancer and after chemotherapy.

The sample was peripheral blood. This clonotype originated in a human donor in good health. J is TRBJ2-4 and V is TRBV19. The CDR3 here is CASSIQDGNIQYF.